What follows are 30 T cell receptor beta chains derived from one specimen sequenced in a study of T cell responses to AZD1222 COVID-19 vaccine. Sequencing used immunoSEQ multiplex PCR; TCRdb keeps in-frame clones, though not all of them. The sample includes around 96,000 clones, roughly 86% seen only once; the top ten take 5.6%. The material was peripheral blood, obtained 28 days after the second AZD1222 dose. All receptors come from an adult who received the AZD1222 COVID-19 vaccine.

The chain combines TRBV28 with TRBJ2-2; perhaps TRBD2 as D (6 bases). V was pared by 8 bases and J by 7 bases, with 14 bases between. Germline lookup yields CDR1 MDHEN and CDR2 SYDVKM. The CDR3 consists of 13 residues. This chain's CDR3 is CASALARVGELFF. The CDR3 DNA is TGTGCCAGCGCGCTAGCGCGTGTCGGGGAGCTGTTTTTT. Full variable domain (rest looked up from reference TRBV28 and TRBJ2-2): DVKVTQSSRYLVKRTGEKVFLECVQDMDHENMFWYRQDPGLGLRLIYFSYDVKMKEKGDIPEGYSVSREKKERFSLILESASTNQTSMYLCASALARVGELFFGEGSRLTVL.

V and J are TRBV4-2 and TRBJ1-5, with D perhaps matching TRBD1 (5 bases). The CDR3 runs 17 residues. The germline gives CDR1 LGHNA, CDR2 YNFKEQ. Between the trimmed V and J ends, which lost 0 bases and 7 bases, there was a span of 19 bases. The CDR3 DNA sequence: TGTGCCAGCAGCCAAGATAGCCCAGGGAGGATGGGGCAGCCCCAGCATTTT. It codes for CASSQDSPGRMGQPQHF.

The rearrangement links TRBV2 to TRBJ1-4; the D gene is possibly TRBD1 (5 bases). Per the germline V gene, CDR1 is SNHLY and CDR2 is FYNNEI. V lost 7 bases and J lost 8, with 23 bases in between. CDR3 length: 16 amino acids. Written as DNA, the CDR3 is TGTGCCAGCACTCAGCGCGGGGGAGGTGGAAAGGAAAAACTGTTTTTT. Protein sequence: CASTQRGGGGKEKLFF.

CDR3 amino acids: CASSTARGPRTDTQYF. The CDR3 bases are TGTGCCAGCAGTACAGCGAGGGGGCCCCGCACAGATACGCAGTATTTT. This chain links TRBV27 with TRBJ2-3, with 7 bases aligning to TRBD1. Germline loops: CDR1 MNHEY, CDR2 SMNVEV (reference sequence). This CDR3 spans 16 amino acids. Trimming removed 5 bases from V and 1 base from J; junction bases left unmatched: 9.

The chain carries TRBV6-6 and TRBJ1-5; 7 nucleotides match TRBD1. V trimming: 6 bases; J trimming: 4 bases; junction bases outside the gene matches: 3. Looked up from germline, CDR1 is MNHNY and CDR2 is SVGAGI (reference sequence). CDR3 length equals 13 residues. Written as DNA, the CDR3 is TGTGCCAGCAGCCAGACAGGGAATCAGCCCCAGCATTTT. This encodes CASSQTGNQPQHF.

A remark on this clone: The same CDR3 arises from other DNA sequences in this sample as well. V usage is TRBV5-1 and J usage is TRBJ1-1; no firm D call. Between the trimmed V and J ends, which lost 0 bases and 5 bases, there was a span of 8 bases. The length of the CDR3 is 13 residues. CDR1 is SGHRS and CDR2 is YFSETQ in the germline V gene. The CDR3 DNA sequence: TGCGCCAGCAGCTTGGGGGCCGGAACTGAAGCTTTCTTT. Its translation is CASSLGAGTEAFF.

The CDR3 nucleotides read TGCGCCAGCAGCTCAACAGGGTACGGGTACAATGAGCAGTTCTTC. Its protein is CASSSTGYGYNEQFF. The V gene is TRBV4-3, the J gene TRBJ2-1; D is possibly TRBD1 (6 bases). The CDR3 spans 15 residues. Germline V gene sequence: CDR1 LGHNA, CDR2 YSLEER. V was trimmed by 5 bases and J by 4 bases, leaving 15 bases between them.

The chain has TRBV11-2 and TRBJ1-2; the match to TRBD1 covers 8 bases. The CDR3 loop spans 18 amino acids. Per germline, CDR1 SGHAT and CDR2 FQNNGV. V shed 4 bases, J shed 6 bases, and the junction held 19 bases outside the gene matches. The CDR3 region has the DNA TGTGCCAGCAGCTCCGGACAGGGCTCAGCCAGATTAACAGATGGCTACACCTTC. Amino acid sequence: CASSSGQGSARLTDGYTF.

J is TRBJ2-7 and V is TRBV4-2; TRBD2 aligns across 11 bases. Losses at the gene ends were 2 bases for V and 2 bases for J; bases not matched to a gene: 2. CDR3 length: 15 residues. Germline CDR1 is LGHNA and CDR2 is YNFKEQ. CDR3 bases: TGTGCCAGCAGCCAATCGACTAGCGGGGCCTACGAGCAGTACTTC. It specifies CASSQSTSGAYEQYF.

The chain combines TRBV5-8 with TRBJ2-7; D tentatively fits TRBD1 or TRBD2 (5 bases each). CDR1 is SGHTS, CDR2 YDEGEE, per germline. V was pared by 1 base and J by 2 bases, with 13 bases between. This CDR3 is 15 amino acids long. The CDR3 bases are TGTGCCAGCAGCTTGCGAGGGCAGGGTACCTACGAGCAGTACTTC. The encoded protein is CASSLRGQGTYEQYF.

V usage is TRBV5-1 and J usage is TRBJ1-5, with 7 bases identical to TRBD1. CDR1 is SGHRS, CDR2 YFSETQ, per germline. This CDR3 region has 13 residues. V trimming: 4 bases; J trimming: 7 bases; junction bases outside the gene matches: 5. This CDR3 is CASSRQGEQPQHF. In nucleotides, the CDR3 is TGCGCCAGCAGCCGACAGGGTGAACAGCCCCAGCATTTT.

The chain is built from TRBV7-3 and TRBJ1-2, with a possible D match to TRBD1 (5 bases). This CDR3 contains 14 residues. CDR1 is SGHTA, CDR2 FQGTGA, per germline. V lost 4 bases, J lost 4 bases, and 13 bases lay in between. The CDR3 here is CASSSPGLSYGYTF. The CDR3 nucleotides read TGTGCCAGCAGCTCGCCGGGACTGAGCTATGGCTACACCTTC.

The DNA of the CDR3 is TGTGCCAGCAGCCCGGGACAGGGGGCAGAGACCCAGTACTTC. Protein: CASSPGQGAETQYF. The rearrangement joins TRBV11-2 to TRBJ2-5; 12 positions agree with TRBD1. Trimming cost V 5 bases and J 4 bases; bases outside gene matches: 2. The CDR3 has 14 residues. The germline gives CDR1 SGHAT, CDR2 FQNNGV.

This rearrangement joins TRBV5-1 to TRBJ2-7; 8 bases map to TRBD1. The V segment lost 0 bases and the J segment 0 bases; nucleotides outside the gene matches: 8. CDR1 and CDR2 from the germline V gene are SGHRS and YFSETQ. This CDR3 is 17 amino acids long. In nucleotides, the CDR3 is TGCGCCAGCAGCTTGGTCGCCGGGACAGGTGTCTCCTACGAGCAGTACTTC. It translates to CASSLVAGTGVSYEQYF.

The chain carries TRBV5-5 and TRBJ2-4; the D gene is possibly TRBD1 (5 bases). Trimming shortened V by 4 bases and J by 8 bases, and 13 bases separated the two germline ends. The CDR3 is made up of 13 amino acids. Germline CDR1 and CDR2: SGHKS and YYEKEE (reference sequence). The chain's CDR3 is CASSLSRVDIQYF. In DNA form, the CDR3 reads TGTGCCAGCAGCCTGAGCAGGGTAGACATTCAGTACTTC.

A few counts support this clone. The chain has TRBV10-1 and TRBJ2-7; D gene ambiguous. Trimming cost V 4 bases and J 4 bases, with 8 bases left between them. CDR1 is WNHNN, CDR2 SYGVQD, per germline (reference sequence). This CDR3 spans 12 amino acids. CDR3 sequence (DNA): TGCGCCAGCAGTGGAAACCGATACGAGCAGTACTTC. Protein sequence: CASSGNRYEQYF.

The chain links TRBV29-1 to TRBJ2-7; 10 bases are a match to TRBD2. The length of the CDR3 is 14 residues. The germline CDR1 and CDR2 sequences are SQVTM and ANQGSEA. The junction had 3 bases not matched to a gene; V was cut back by 2 bases and J by 2 bases. CDR3 sequence reads: CSVESGGAPYEQYF. In nucleotides, the CDR3 is TGCAGCGTTGAAAGCGGGGGGGCCCCCTACGAGCAGTACTTC.

This clone has more than one count but fewer than ten. The chain is built from TRBV5-1 and TRBJ1-2; 12 nucleotides line up with TRBD1. Germline lookup yields CDR1 SGHRS and CDR2 YFSETQ. The CDR3 totals 15 residues. The V gene end was trimmed by 4 bases and the J gene end by 6 bases; junction bases not matched to a gene: 7. The CDR3 reads CASSLPGQGANGYTF. Here the CDR3 DNA reads TGCGCCAGCAGCCTACCGGGACAGGGGGCAAATGGCTACACCTTC.

This clone has a single count. The chain has TRBV5-6 and TRBJ1-6; 8 bases align to TRBD1. V lost 4 bases to trimming and J lost 10 bases; unmatched junction nucleotides: 7. In germline, CDR1 is SGHDT, CDR2 YYEEEE. The CDR3 extends over 14 amino acids. For the CDR3, the DNA is TGTGCCAGCAGCCCTGGACAGGGTCGCTCACCCCTCCACTTT. Amino acids: CASSPGQGRSPLHF.

The J gene is TRBJ2-3, the V gene TRBV18; TRBD2 matches 8 bases. This CDR3 has 14 amino acids. Looked up from germline, CDR1 is KGHSH and CDR2 is LQKENI. Trimming cost V 2 bases and J 5 bases; bases outside gene matches: 3. The chain's CDR3 is CASSPGSGGDTQYF. CDR3 DNA: TGTGCCAGCTCACCAGGGAGCGGGGGAGATACGCAGTATTTT.

The chain carries TRBV29-1 and TRBJ1-2; D is unresolved. The CDR3 extends over 12 amino acids. V was trimmed by 4 bases and J by 4 bases, leaving 10 bases between them. From germline, CDR1 is SQVTM and CDR2 ANQGSEA. CDR3 bases: TGCAGCGTTGGGCAGCAAGCCTATGGCTACACCTTC. Protein: CSVGQQAYGYTF.

This clone was observed a few times. The rearrangement uses TRBV6-2 or TRBV6-3 and TRBJ2-2; D gene unclear. This CDR3 is 13 amino acids long. The germline CDR1 and CDR2 sequences are MNHEY and SVGEGT. V was shortened by 1 base and J by 6 bases, with 6 bases between the two germline ends. In DNA, the CDR3 is TGTGCCAGCAGTTACTTTCAGTCCGGGGAGCTGTTTTTT. This encodes CASSYFQSGELFF.

The V call is TRBV10-3, the J call TRBJ2-3; D not certain. There are 12 residues in the CDR3. Germline-derived CDR1 and CDR2 are ENHRY and SYGVKD. Trimming stripped 7 bases from V and 1 base from J, with 6 bases between. CDR3 amino acids: CAINSGTDTQYF. For the CDR3, the DNA is TGTGCCATCAACTCCGGCACAGATACGCAGTATTTT.

This chain joins TRBV28 and TRBJ2-5, with D possibly being TRBD1 or TRBD2 (6 bases each). V lost 7 bases, J lost 1 base, and 16 bases lay in between. Germline V gene lookup returns CDR1 MDHEN and CDR2 SYDVKM. This CDR3 contains 15 residues. The CDR3 is CASNPWGAGQETQYF. Written as DNA, the CDR3 is TGTGCCAGCAACCCATGGGGGGCGGGCCAAGAGACCCAGTACTTC.

The gene calls are TRBV5-4 and TRBJ1-1; 11 nucleotides agree with TRBD1. Germline loops: CDR1 SGHNT, CDR2 YYREEE (reference sequence). V dropped 4 bases and J dropped 5; count of bases not matched to a gene: 4. The CDR3 extends over 14 amino acids. The CDR3 bases are TGTGCCAGCAGCCGGGACAGGGGGGGGACTGAAGCTTTCTTT. Its translation: CASSRDRGGTEAFF.

The chain uses TRBV27 and TRBJ1-6, with 9 positions matching TRBD1. J gave up 7 bases and V 1 base, and 11 bases lay outside the gene matches. Germline CDR1 MNHEY, CDR2 SMNVEV (reference sequence). The CDR3 contains 18 residues. The CDR3 nucleotides are TGTGCCAGCAGTTTATTCGCCCGGTTCGGGACAGGGAATTCACCCCTCCACTTT. As protein: CASSLFARFGTGNSPLHF.

V and J are TRBV7-2 and TRBJ1-2; D gene uncertain. CDR3 size: 13 residues. Trimming took off 2 bases at V and 8 bases at J, with 12 bases between the two ends. Germline V gene lookup returns CDR1 SGHTA and CDR2 FQGNSA. Written as DNA, the CDR3 is TGTGCCAGCAGCTTAATTTCAGCCGGCGGCTACACCTTC. Amino acid sequence: CASSLISAGGYTF.

The rearrangement uses TRBV5-1 and TRBJ1-4; D is uncertain. V lost 0 bases and J lost 0, with 3 bases in between. Per germline, CDR1 SGHRS and CDR2 YFSETQ. This CDR3 comprises 14 residues. The CDR3 DNA is TGCGCCAGCAGCTTGGGTCCAACTAATGAAAAACTGTTTTTT. Its protein product is CASSLGPTNEKLFF.

This chain uses TRBV27 with TRBJ2-7; the match to TRBD1 covers 8 bases. This CDR3 is built from 16 residues. Germline CDR1 and CDR2: MNHEY and SMNVEV (reference sequence). V was pared by 5 bases and J by 0 bases, with 9 bases of the junction left unmatched. The CDR3: CASSAGTGKSSYEQYF. CDR3 coding DNA: TGTGCCAGCAGTGCCGGGACAGGAAAGAGCTCCTACGAGCAGTACTTC.

This chain uses TRBV6-5 with TRBJ1-2, with D possibly being TRBD1 (6 bases). The CDR3 runs to 15 residues. Per the germline V gene, CDR1 is MNHEY and CDR2 is SVGAGI. The V end was cut by 2 bases, the J end by 5 bases, with 15 bases between. In nucleotides, the CDR3 is TGTGCCAGCAGTTACGGTGTGGGCCAGGGGTATGGCTACACCTTC. Translating gives CASSYGVGQGYGYTF.